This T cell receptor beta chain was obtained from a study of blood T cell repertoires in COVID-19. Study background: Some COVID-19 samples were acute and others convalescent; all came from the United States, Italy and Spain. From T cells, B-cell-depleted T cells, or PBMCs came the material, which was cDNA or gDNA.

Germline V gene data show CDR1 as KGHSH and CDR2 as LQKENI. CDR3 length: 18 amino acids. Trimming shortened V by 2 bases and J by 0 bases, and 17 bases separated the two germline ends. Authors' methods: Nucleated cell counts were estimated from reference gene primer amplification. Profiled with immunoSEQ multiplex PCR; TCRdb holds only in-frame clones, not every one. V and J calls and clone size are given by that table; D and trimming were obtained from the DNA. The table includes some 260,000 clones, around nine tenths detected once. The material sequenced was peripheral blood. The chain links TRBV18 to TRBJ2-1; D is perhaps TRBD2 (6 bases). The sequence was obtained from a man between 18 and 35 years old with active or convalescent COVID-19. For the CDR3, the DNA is TGTGCCAGCTCACCAAACGGGGTGGTGGGGGGCTCCTACAATGAGCAGTTCTTC. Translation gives CASSPNGVVGGSYNEQFF.